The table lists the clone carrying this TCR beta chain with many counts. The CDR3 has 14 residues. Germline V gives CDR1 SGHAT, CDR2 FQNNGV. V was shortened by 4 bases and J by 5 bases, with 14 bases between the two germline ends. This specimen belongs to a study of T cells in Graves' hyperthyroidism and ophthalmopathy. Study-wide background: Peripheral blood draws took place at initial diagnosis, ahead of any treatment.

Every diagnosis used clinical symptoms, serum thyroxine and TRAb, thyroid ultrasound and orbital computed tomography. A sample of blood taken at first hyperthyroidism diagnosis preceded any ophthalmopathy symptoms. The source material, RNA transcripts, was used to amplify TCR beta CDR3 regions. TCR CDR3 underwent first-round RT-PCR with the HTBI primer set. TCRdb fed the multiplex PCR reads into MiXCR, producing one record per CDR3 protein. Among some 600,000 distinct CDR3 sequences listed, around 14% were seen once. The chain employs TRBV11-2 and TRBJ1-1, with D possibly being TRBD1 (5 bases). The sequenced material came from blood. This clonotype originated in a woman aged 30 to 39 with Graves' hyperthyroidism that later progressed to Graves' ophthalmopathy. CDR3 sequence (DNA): TGTGCCAGCAGCTGGGGGGGAAAAAGGACTGAAGCTTTCTTT. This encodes CASSWGGKRTEAFF.